A selection of T cell receptor beta chains follows, all from one sample in a study of T cells in Graves' hyperthyroidism and ophthalmopathy. MiXCR, applied by TCRdb to the multiplex PCR reads, yields one record per CDR3 protein. The repertoire has about 260,000 distinct CDR3 sequences, less than 30% of them found once; the top ten carry roughly 24%. Sequenced material: blood. The receptors here all came from a man between 35 and 55 years old with Graves' hyperthyroidism that later progressed to Graves' ophthalmopathy. Both conserved end residues are trimmed from each CDR3.

v_gene	len	j_gene	CDR3aa
TRBV6-2/TRBV6-3	11	TRBJ2-5	ASKEWPSETQY
TRBV18	13	TRBJ2-7	ASSPGLAPTYEQY
TRBV27	13	TRBJ2-6	ASGQVSSGANVLT
TRBV20-1	13	TRBJ1-5	SARGTGGSNQPQH
TRBV12-3/TRBV12-4	13	TRBJ1-1	ASSSGQATNTEAF
TRBV12-3/TRBV12-4	11	TRBJ1-2	ASSPRQDRGYT
TRBV20-1	14	TRBJ1-5	SAGDLSGESNQPQH
TRBV13	17	TRBJ2-7	ASSDRWGRISGRSYEQY
TRBV2	11	TRBJ2-7	ASIGTSDYEQY
TRBV10-3	12	TRBJ2-7	AISGTGSWYEQY
TRBV10-1	9	TRBJ1-5	ASSAVWPQH
TRBV5-1	12	TRBJ1-1	ASSAGPQNTEAF
TRBV20-1	11	TRBJ2-7	SATGTHSYEQY
TRBV6-1	13	TRBJ2-4	ASSGPPAVLDIQY
TRBV6-1	13	TRBJ2-2	ASTRRTTHDGELF
TRBV20-1	12	TRBJ1-5	SASGRYSNQPQH
TRBV12-3/TRBV12-4	13	TRBJ2-5	ASRLQADIQETQY
TRBV28	11	TRBJ2-5	ASRASLWETQY
TRBV6-1	12	TRBJ1-1	ASNYGGSPTEAF
TRBV9	12	TRBJ2-5	ASGEGGFSPTQY
TRBV28	14	TRBJ2-7	ASSLWGQGSSYEQY
TRBV20-1	11	TRBJ1-2	SASDNSNYGYT
TRBV6-2/TRBV6-3	17	TRBJ2-5	ASSLAPGLAGVGGETQY
TRBV12-3/TRBV12-4	13	TRBJ1-5	ASSLGGRLHQPQH
TRBV14	13	TRBJ2-7	ASSLSGQGTYEQY
TRBV6-5	12	TRBJ2-2	ASSYSVDTGELF
TRBV19	13	TRBJ1-2	ASSILIWGGYGYT
TRBV15	13	TRBJ2-5	ATSRTGTLGETQY